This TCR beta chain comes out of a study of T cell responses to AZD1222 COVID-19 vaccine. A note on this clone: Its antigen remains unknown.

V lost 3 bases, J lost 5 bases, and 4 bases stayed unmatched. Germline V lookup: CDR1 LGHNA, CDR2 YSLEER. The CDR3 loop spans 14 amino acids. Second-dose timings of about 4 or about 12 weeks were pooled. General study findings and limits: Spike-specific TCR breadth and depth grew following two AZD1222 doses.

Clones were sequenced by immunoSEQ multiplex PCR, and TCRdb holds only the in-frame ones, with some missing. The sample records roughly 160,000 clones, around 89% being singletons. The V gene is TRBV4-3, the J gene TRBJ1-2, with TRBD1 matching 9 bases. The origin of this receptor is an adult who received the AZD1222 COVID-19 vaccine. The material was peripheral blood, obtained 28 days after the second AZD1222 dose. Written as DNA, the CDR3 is TGCGCCAGCAGCCAGAGGACAGGGGCTTATGGCTACACCTTC. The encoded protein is CASSQRTGAYGYTF.